The 24 T cell receptor beta chains in this list originate from one sample, sequenced in a study of blood T cell repertoires in COVID-19. The repertoire was sequenced with immunoSEQ multiplex PCR; TCRdb's copy has only in-frame clones and lacks some. The sample lists more than 300,000 clones; 89% were seen once. Sequenced input: peripheral blood. The receptors shown here come from a man aged 18 to 30 who had recovered from COVID-19.

V is TRBV10-2 and J is TRBJ2-1; no firm D call. CDR3 length: 15 residues. Germline values: CDR1 WSHSY, CDR2 SAAADI. Trimming removed 7 bases from V and 2 bases from J, with 15 bases in between. The CDR3 region has the DNA TGCGCCAGCACTCCCCCCGGCAGGCCCTACAATGAGCAGTTCTTC. Its translation is CASTPPGRPYNEQFF.

For the CDR3, the DNA is TGTGCCAGCAGCTCCGGGACAGGGTCGAGGGACGAGCAGTACTTC. Amino acid sequence: CASSSGTGSRDEQYF. V gene TRBV7-9 combines with J gene TRBJ2-7; 9 bases map to TRBD1. The V and J ends lost 4 bases and 5 bases, in that order; junction bases with no gene match: 9. Looked up from germline, CDR1 is SEHNR and CDR2 is FQNEAQ (reference sequence). This CDR3 has 15 residues.

The rearrangement uses TRBV27 and TRBJ1-1; D unclear. V was clipped by 2 bases and J by 0 bases, with 10 bases between them. There are 15 residues in the CDR3. Germline V gives CDR1 MNHEY, CDR2 SMNVEV (reference sequence). CDR3 sequence: CASSLEASVNTEAFF. The DNA for the CDR3 is TGTGCCAGCAGTTTAGAAGCCAGCGTGAACACTGAAGCTTTCTTT.

This chain links TRBV18 with TRBJ2-7; possibly TRBD1 for D (6 bases). The CDR3 has 14 residues. Trimming shortened V by 6 bases and J by 3 bases, and 15 bases separated the two germline ends. In germline, CDR1 is KGHSH, CDR2 LQKENI. The CDR3: CASSPARGIYEQYF. CDR3 coding DNA: TGTGCCAGCTCGCCGGCCAGGGGTATCTACGAGCAGTACTTC.

In this sample, this clone turned up a few times. The rearrangement uses TRBV15 and TRBJ1-2; D possibly corresponds to TRBD1 (5 bases). The germline V gene encodes CDR1 LNHNV and CDR2 YYDKDF (reference sequence). Deletions cut 1 base from V and 2 bases from J, with 11 bases between. The CDR3 contains 15 residues. The CDR3 is CATSRGAGPNYGYTF. Here the CDR3 DNA reads TGTGCCACCAGCAGAGGTGCAGGGCCCAACTATGGCTACACCTTC.

V usage is TRBV11-3 and J usage is TRBJ1-1; 10 bases line up with TRBD1. With 0 bases clipped from V and 8 bases from J, the junction kept 9 bases outside the gene matches. Germline CDR1 is SGHNT and CDR2 is YENEEA. CDR3 length: 16 amino acids. The CDR3 here is CASSLESGTGASEAFF. CDR3 nucleotides: TGTGCCAGCAGCTTAGAATCCGGGACAGGGGCATCCGAAGCTTTCTTT. Full variable domain (outside the CDR3, taken from reference TRBV11-3 and TRBJ1-1): EAGVVQSPRYKIIEKKQPVAFWCNPISGHNTLYWYLQNLGQGPELLIRYENEEAVDDSQLPKDRFSAERLKGVDSTLKIQPAELGDSAVYLCASSLESGTGASEAFFGQGTRLTVV.

In DNA form, the CDR3 reads TGCGCCAGCAGCCAATGGGACAGGGGCAATGAGCAGTTCTTC. Encoded protein: CASSQWDRGNEQFF. The chain employs TRBV4-1 and TRBJ2-1, with 10 positions matching TRBD1. Germline values: CDR1 MGHRA, CDR2 YSYEKL. This CDR3 region has 14 residues. Trimming removed 2 bases from V and 6 bases from J; junction bases left unmatched: 1.

On this clone: Other DNA sequences of this sample code for an identical CDR3. The chain couples TRBV18 to TRBJ1-1; 7 bases line up with TRBD1. The CDR3 is made up of 14 amino acids. Germline CDR1 reads KGHSH; CDR2 reads LQKENI. V lost 3 bases to trimming and J lost 4 bases; unmatched junction nucleotides: 5. The CDR3 nucleotides read TGTGCCAGCTCACCTCAACAGGGGAGCACTGAAGCTTTCTTT. This gives the protein CASSPQQGSTEAFF. Complete variable domain (other parts from reference TRBV18 and TRBJ1-1): NAGVMQNPRHLVRRRGQEARLRCSPMKGHSHVYWYRQLPEEGLKFMVYLQKENIIDESGMPKERFSAEFPKEGPSILRIQQVVRGDSAAYFCASSPQQGSTEAFFGQGTRLTVV.

This clone was detected only once. This chain links TRBV10-3 with TRBJ2-4, with a tentative D call TRBD2 (6 bases). Germline assignment: CDR1 ENHRY and CDR2 SYGVKD. V was trimmed by 3 bases and J by 2 bases, leaving 8 bases between them. The CDR3 loop spans 14 amino acids. CDR3 amino acids: CAISDGLTKNIQYF. The CDR3 DNA reads TGTGCCATCAGTGACGGACTAACCAAAAACATTCAGTACTTC.

This clone has only a few counts. The genes are TRBV25-1 and TRBJ1-1; a weak D match, TRBD1 (6 bases). Trimming stripped 4 bases from V and 7 bases from J, with 16 bases between. In germline, CDR1 is MGHDK, CDR2 SYGVNS. The CDR3 runs 14 residues. CDR3 in amino acids: CASSVTGGGSEAFF. The CDR3 DNA is TGTGCCAGCAGTGTGACAGGTGGGGGAAGTGAAGCTTTCTTT.

The chain links TRBV9 to TRBJ2-4; D may be TRBD1 (6 bases). This CDR3 is built from 15 residues. Germline CDR1 SGDLS, CDR2 YYNGEE. The germline V and J ends were trimmed by 2 bases and 8 bases, with 17 bases remaining between them. This CDR3 is CASSVQGTGRHIQYF. CDR3 DNA: TGTGCCAGCAGCGTCCAAGGAACAGGGCGGCACATTCAGTACTTC.

CDR3 bases: TGTGCCAGCAGCTCCCCCGCGAGCGGGAGGGCCTCGGAGACCCAGTACTTC. Translation gives CASSSPASGRASETQYF. This chain links TRBV5-4 with TRBJ2-5, with 10 bases matching TRBD2. The CDR3 sequence is 17 residues long. The germline gives CDR1 SGHNT, CDR2 YYREEE (reference sequence). After removal of 3 bases from V and 5 bases from J, the junction contained 13 bases not matched to a gene.

This clone has a handful of counts. The gene calls are TRBV10-2 and TRBJ1-5; unclear D gene. This CDR3 has 16 residues. CDR1 and CDR2 from the germline V gene are WSHSY and SAAADI. With 0 bases removed from V and 1 base from J, the gap between germline ends came to 10 bases. CDR3 amino acids: CASSESTLGSNQPQHF. The DNA of the CDR3 is TGCGCCAGCAGTGAGTCGACTCTAGGCAGCAATCAGCCCCAGCATTTT.

The rearrangement joins TRBV30 to TRBJ2-7; 11 bases fit TRBD2. The J segment lost 6 bases and the V segment lost 2 bases, leaving 6 bases of the junction unmatched. Germline CDR1 is GTSNPN and CDR2 is SVGIG (reference sequence). This CDR3 region has 14 residues. CDR3 in amino acids: CAWSTTSGTLEQYF. CDR3 nucleotide sequence: TGTGCCTGGAGTACGACTAGCGGGACCCTCGAGCAGTACTTC.

The chain joins TRBV3-1 (or the pseudogene TRBV3-2) to TRBJ1-3, with 10 nucleotides matching TRBD1. V trimming: 3 bases; J trimming: 0 bases; junction bases outside the gene matches: 5. Germline CDR1 is LGHDT and CDR2 is YNNKEL (reference sequence). The CDR3 sequence is 17 residues long. The CDR3 sequence is CASSQLRDRGSGNTIYF. As DNA, the CDR3 is TGTGCCAGCAGCCAGCTCCGGGACAGGGGCTCTGGAAACACCATATATTTT.

V and J are TRBV18 and TRBJ2-1; 9 bases are shared with TRBD2. V lost 2 bases, J lost 5 bases, and 4 bases stayed unmatched. This CDR3 region has 15 residues. Germline values: CDR1 KGHSH, CDR2 LQKENI. The CDR3 bases are TGTGCCAGCTCACCAACGCTAGCGGGGAACAATGAGCAGTTCTTC. Its translation is CASSPTLAGNNEQFF.

The V and J genes are TRBV2 and TRBJ2-7, with 8 bases lining up with TRBD1. The germline gives CDR1 SNHLY, CDR2 FYNNEI. V lost 8 bases to trimming and J lost 4 bases; unmatched junction nucleotides: 10. CDR3 length: 14 residues. The CDR3: CASEPGTGDYEQYF. CDR3 nucleotide sequence: TGTGCCAGCGAACCCGGGACAGGAGATTACGAGCAGTACTTC.

This chain links TRBV21-1 with TRBJ1-5; the table assigns TRBD1, which was not confirmed against the DNA. TRBV21-1 is described as a pseudogene. The CDR3 runs 13 residues. CDR3 nucleotides: TGTGCCAGCGCGGGACAGAGCAATCAGCCCCAGCATTTT. Encoded protein: CASAGQSNQPQHF.

V gene TRBV19 combines with J gene TRBJ1-5; 9 bases are shared with TRBD1. V trimming: 5 bases; J trimming: 4 bases; junction bases outside the gene matches: 6. This CDR3 comprises 15 residues. CDR1 and CDR2 (germline): LNHDA, SQIVND (reference sequence). CDR3 region: CASSVQGALNQPQHF. The CDR3 nucleotides read TGTGCCAGTAGTGTACAGGGGGCTTTGAATCAGCCCCAGCATTTT.

The chain uses TRBV10-2 and TRBJ1-1; D is unresolved. Germline-derived CDR1 and CDR2 are WSHSY and SAAADI. The CDR3 covers 13 residues. Trimming took 3 bases from V and 3 from J, leaving 8 bases between them. CDR3 bases: TGCGCCAGCAGTGAAGCCCGGGACACTGAAGCTTTCTTT. Protein: CASSEARDTEAFF.

The chain has TRBV10-3 and TRBJ1-2; TRBD1 matches 9 bases. The CDR3 runs to 15 residues. From germline, CDR1 is ENHRY and CDR2 SYGVKD. J was trimmed by 2 bases and V by 0 bases; bases with no gene match: 1. The CDR3 reads CAISESTGGNYGYTF. In nucleotides, the CDR3 is TGTGCCATCAGTGAGTCGACAGGGGGAAACTATGGCTACACCTTC.

This chain uses TRBV20-1 with TRBJ1-2; D not resolved. Per the germline V gene, CDR1 is DFQATT and CDR2 is SNEGSKA (reference sequence). V gave up 3 bases and J gave up 4 bases, with 6 bases separating them. There are 11 residues in the CDR3. The CDR3 loop is CSASSSYGYTF. Here the CDR3 DNA reads TGCAGTGCTAGCAGTTCCTATGGCTACACCTTC.

This sequence joins TRBV10-3 and TRBJ1-1, with D hard to call. V gave up 6 bases and J gave up 1 base, with 9 bases separating them. CDR3 length: 13 residues. The germline V gene encodes CDR1 ENHRY and CDR2 SYGVKD. The DNA of the CDR3 is TGTGCCATCAGCGCAGTCCAGAACACTGAAGCTTTCTTT. This sequence encodes CAISAVQNTEAFF.

The gene calls are TRBV29-1 and TRBJ2-3, with 9 bases matching TRBD2. J lost 5 bases, V lost 4 bases, and 10 bases had no gene match. The CDR3 consists of 15 residues. Germline CDR1 is SQVTM and CDR2 is ANQGSEA. The CDR3 coding sequence is TGCAGCGTTGTAGCTAGCGGGGACCTTCGAGATACGCAGTATTTT. It yields the protein CSVVASGDLRDTQYF.